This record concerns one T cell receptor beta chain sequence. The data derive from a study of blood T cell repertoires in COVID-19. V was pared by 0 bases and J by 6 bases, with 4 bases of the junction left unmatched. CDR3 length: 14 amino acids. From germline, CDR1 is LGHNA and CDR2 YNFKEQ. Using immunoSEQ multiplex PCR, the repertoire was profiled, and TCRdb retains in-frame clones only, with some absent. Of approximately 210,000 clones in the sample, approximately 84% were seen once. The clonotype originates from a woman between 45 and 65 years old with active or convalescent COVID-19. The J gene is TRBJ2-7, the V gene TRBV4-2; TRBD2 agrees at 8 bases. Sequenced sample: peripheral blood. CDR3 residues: CASSQEGTSSEQYF. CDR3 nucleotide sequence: TGTGCCAGCAGCCAAGAGGGGACTAGTTCCGAGCAGTACTTC.